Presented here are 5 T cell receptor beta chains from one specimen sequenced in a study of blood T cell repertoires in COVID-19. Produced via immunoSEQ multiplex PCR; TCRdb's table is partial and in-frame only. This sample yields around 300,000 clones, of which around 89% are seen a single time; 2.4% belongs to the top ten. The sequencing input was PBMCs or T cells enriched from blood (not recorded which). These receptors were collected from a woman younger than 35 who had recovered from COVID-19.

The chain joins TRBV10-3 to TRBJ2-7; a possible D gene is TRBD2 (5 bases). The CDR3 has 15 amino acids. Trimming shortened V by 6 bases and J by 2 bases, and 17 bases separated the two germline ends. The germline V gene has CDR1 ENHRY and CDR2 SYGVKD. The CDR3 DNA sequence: TGTGCCATCAGCCCGAGAGCAGCGGATACCTACGAGCAGTACTTC. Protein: CAISPRAADTYEQYF.

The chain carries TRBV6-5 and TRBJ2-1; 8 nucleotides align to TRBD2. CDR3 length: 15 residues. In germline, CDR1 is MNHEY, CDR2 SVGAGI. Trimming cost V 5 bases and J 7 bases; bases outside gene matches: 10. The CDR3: CASSHPPGGGNEQFF. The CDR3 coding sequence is TGTGCCAGCAGTCACCCCCCCGGGGGGGGGAATGAGCAGTTCTTC.

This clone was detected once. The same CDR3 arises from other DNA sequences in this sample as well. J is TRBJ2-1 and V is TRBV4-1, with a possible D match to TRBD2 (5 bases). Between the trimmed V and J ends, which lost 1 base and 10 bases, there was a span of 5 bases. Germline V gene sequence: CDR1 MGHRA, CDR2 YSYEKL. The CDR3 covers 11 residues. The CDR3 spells CASSQAGEQFF. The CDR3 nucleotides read TGCGCCAGCAGCCAAGCGGGGGAGCAGTTCTTC.

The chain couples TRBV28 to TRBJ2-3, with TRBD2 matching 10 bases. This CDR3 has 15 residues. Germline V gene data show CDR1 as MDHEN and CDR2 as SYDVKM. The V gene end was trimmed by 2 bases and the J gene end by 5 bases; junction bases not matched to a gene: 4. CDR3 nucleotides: TGTGCCAGCAGTTTAACGGGACTAGCGCAAGATACGCAGTATTTT. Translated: CASSLTGLAQDTQYF. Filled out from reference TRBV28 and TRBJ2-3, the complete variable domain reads DVKVTQSSRYLVKRTGEKVFLECVQDMDHENMFWYRQDPGLGLRLIYFSYDVKMKEKGDIPEGYSVSREKKERFSLILESASTNQTSMYLCASSLTGLAQDTQYFGPGTRLTVL.

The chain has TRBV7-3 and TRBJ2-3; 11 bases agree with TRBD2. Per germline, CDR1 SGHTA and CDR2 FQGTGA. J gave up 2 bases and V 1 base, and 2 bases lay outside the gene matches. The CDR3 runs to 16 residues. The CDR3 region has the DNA TGTGCCAGCAGCTTAAGGACTAGCGGGTTCACAGATACGCAGTATTTT. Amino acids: CASSLRTSGFTDTQYF.